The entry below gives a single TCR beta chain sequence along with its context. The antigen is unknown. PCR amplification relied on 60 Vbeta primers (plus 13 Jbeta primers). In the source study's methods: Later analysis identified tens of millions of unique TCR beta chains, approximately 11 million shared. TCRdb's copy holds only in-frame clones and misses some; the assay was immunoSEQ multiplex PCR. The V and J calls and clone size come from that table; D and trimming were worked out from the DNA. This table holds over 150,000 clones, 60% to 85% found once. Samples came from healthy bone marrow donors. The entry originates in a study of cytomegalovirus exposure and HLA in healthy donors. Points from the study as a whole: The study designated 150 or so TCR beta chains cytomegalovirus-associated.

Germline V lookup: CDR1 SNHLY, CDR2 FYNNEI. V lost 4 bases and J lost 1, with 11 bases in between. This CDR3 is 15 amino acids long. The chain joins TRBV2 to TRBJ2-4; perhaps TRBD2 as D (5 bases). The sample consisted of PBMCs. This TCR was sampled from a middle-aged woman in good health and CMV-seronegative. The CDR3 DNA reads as TGTGCCAGCAGTGCGTCTAGCTCGGCCAAAAACATTCAGTACTTC. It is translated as CASSASSSAKNIQYF.